The sample holds many counts of the clone carrying this T cell receptor (beta chain). What it binds is not known. This clone may be a read error of a much larger clone one base away. These data originate in a study of T cells in Graves' hyperthyroidism and ophthalmopathy. Findings and caveats of the study: In blood, most of the thyroid clonotypes expanded above 0.001 were also present. A model using 13 V-J features told ophthalmopathy apart from stable hyperthyroidism.

This CDR3 has 14 amino acids. V lost 7 bases and J lost 5, with 18 bases in between. CDR1 and CDR2 (germline): LNHNV, YYDKDF (reference sequence). TCR beta CDR3 regions were amplified from RNA. The HTBI set primed first-round TCR CDR3 RT-PCR. TCRdb recomputed calls from the multiplex PCR reads with MiXCR, one row per CDR3 protein. The sample holds hundreds of thousands of distinct CDR3 sequences; about 15% are singletons and the top ten take about 3.9%. Enrolled ophthalmopathy patients presented with a Clinical Activity Score of at least 3, a NOSPECS grade of at least 4, and disease duration under 3 months. The source of the PBMCs was 10 ml of fresh peripheral blood.

The clonotype originates from a woman aged 40 to 55 with Graves' ophthalmopathy. The V and J genes are TRBV15 and TRBJ2-7, with D possibly being TRBD1 (5 bases). What was sequenced was blood. The CDR3 region is CATTPRAASHEQYF. In DNA form, the CDR3 reads TGTGCCACCACCCCCAGGGCGGCGTCCCACGAGCAGTACTTC.